This TCR beta chain was identified during a study of blood T cells in healthy people across ages. Next came a second PCR, run for about 6 to 12 cycles, which used a sample-barcoded 5' primer along with a J-beta primer mix. TCRdb re-analysed the 5' RACE reads in MiXCR, keeping a single row per CDR3 protein. The sample lists under 1,000,000 distinct CDR3 sequences; about 34% were seen once. As regards this clonotype: The antigen is not known. Relative to the germline gene, one junction end is altered; a read error may explain this.

This CDR3 region has 14 residues. The V gene's germline CDR1 is DFQATT and CDR2 SNEGSKA (reference sequence). Whole-study findings and limits: Unsorted PBMC input precluded a conclusive naive versus antigen-experienced comparison.

The sequenced material came from blood. The J gene is TRBJ1-1, the V gene TRBV20-1, with no clear D. The source is a young man in good health. CDR3 sequence reads: CSARARFMNTEVFF. In DNA, the CDR3 is TGCAGTGCTAGAGCCAGATTTATGAACACTGAAGTTTTCTTT.